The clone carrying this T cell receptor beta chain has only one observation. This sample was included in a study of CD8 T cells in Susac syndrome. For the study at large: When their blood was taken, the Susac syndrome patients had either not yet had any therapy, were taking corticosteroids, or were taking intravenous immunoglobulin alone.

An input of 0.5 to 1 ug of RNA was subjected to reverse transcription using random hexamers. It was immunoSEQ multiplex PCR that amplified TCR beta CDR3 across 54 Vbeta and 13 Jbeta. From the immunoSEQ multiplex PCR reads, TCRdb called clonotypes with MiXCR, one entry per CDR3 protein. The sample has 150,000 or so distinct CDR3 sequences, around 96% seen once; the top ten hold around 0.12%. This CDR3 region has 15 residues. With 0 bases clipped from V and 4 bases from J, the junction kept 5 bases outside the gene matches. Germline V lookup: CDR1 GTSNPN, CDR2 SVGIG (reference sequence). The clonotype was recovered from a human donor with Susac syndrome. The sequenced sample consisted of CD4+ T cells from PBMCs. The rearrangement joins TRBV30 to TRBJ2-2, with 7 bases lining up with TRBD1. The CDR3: CAWSVLGTATGELFF. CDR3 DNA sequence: TGTGCCTGGAGTGTACTGGGGACAGCCACCGGGGAGCTGTTTTTT. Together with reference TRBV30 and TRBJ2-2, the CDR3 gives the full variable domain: SQTIHQWPATLVQPVGSPLSLECTVEGTSNPNLYWYRQAAGRGLQLLFYSVGIGQISSEVPQNLSASRPQDRQFILSSKKLLLSDSGFYLCAWSVLGTATGELFFGEGSRLTVL.